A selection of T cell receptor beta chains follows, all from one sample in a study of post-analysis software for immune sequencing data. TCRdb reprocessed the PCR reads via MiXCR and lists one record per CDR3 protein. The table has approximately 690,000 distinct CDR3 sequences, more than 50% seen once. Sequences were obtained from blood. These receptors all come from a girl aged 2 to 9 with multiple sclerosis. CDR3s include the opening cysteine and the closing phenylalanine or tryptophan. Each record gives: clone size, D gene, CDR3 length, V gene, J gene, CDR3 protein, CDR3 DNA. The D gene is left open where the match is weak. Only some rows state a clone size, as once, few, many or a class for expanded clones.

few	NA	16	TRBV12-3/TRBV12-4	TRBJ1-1	CASSFSDSGEEIEAFF	TGTGCCAGCAGTTTCAGTGACTCAGGGGAAGAAATTGAAGCTTTCTTT
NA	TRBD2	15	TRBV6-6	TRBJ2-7	CASTYRGGPSYEQYF	TGTGCCAGCACCTACCGGGGGGGACCCTCCTACGAGCAGTACTTC
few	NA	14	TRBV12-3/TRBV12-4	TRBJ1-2	CASSLKGQSYGYTF	TGTGCCAGCAGTTTAAAGGGGCAGTCCTATGGCTACACCTTC
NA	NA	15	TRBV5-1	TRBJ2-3	CASSFTKAPTDTQYF	TGCGCCAGCAGTTTTACTAAGGCCCCCACAGATACGCAGTATTTT
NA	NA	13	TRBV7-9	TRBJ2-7	CASGTQGGYEQYF	TGTGCCAGCGGCACCCAAGGAGGCTACGAGCAGTACTTC
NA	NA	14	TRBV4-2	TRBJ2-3	CASSQDVSTGTQYF	TGTGCCAGCAGCCAAGATGTCAGCACAGGTACGCAGTATTTT
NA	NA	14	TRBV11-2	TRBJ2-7	CASSLVSKRYEQYF	TGTGCCAGCAGCTTAGTGAGTAAGAGATACGAGCAGTACTTC
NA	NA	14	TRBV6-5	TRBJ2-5	CASSYSPEWATQYF	TGTGCCAGCAGTTACTCGCCGGAGTGGGCGACCCAGTACTTC
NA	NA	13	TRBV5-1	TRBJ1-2	CASRIQASYGYTF	TGCGCCAGCAGGATACAGGCTTCCTATGGCTACACCTTC
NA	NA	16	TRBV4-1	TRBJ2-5	CASSQEQEAVEETQYF	TGCGCCAGCAGCCAAGAGCAAGAGGCGGTGGAAGAGACCCAGTACTTC
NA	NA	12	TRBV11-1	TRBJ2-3	CASSLREYTQYF	TGTGCCAGCAGCCTACGGGAGTATACGCAGTATTTT
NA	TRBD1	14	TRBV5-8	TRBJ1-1	CASRASGTGGLAFF	TGTGCCAGCAGGGCATCCGGGACAGGGGGACTAGCTTTCTTT
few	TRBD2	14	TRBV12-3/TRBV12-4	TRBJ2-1	CASIQLAGDNEQFF	TGTGCCAGCATTCAACTAGCGGGAGACAATGAGCAGTTCTTC
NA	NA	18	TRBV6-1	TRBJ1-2	CASSTARDGGRANYGYTF	TGTGCCAGCAGTACGGCCAGGGACGGCGGACGAGCTAACTATGGCTACACCTTC
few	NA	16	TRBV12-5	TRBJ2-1	CASGLSLMSSYNEQFF	TGTGCTAGTGGTCTCTCCCTAATGAGCTCCTACAATGAGCAGTTCTTC
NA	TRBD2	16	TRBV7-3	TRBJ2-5	CASSPGKPSGQETQYF	TGTGCCAGCAGCCCAGGGAAACCTAGCGGTCAAGAGACCCAGTACTTC
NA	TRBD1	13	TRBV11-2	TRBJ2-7	CASSRDRAHEQYF	TGTGCCAGCAGCCGTGACAGGGCCCACGAGCAGTACTTC
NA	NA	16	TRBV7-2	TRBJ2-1	CASSLARSGGRGEQFF	TGTGCCAGCAGCTTAGCGCGGTCGGGGGGCCGAGGTGAGCAGTTCTTC
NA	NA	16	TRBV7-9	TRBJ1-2	CASSSPYGARNYGYTF	TGTGCCAGCAGCTCCCCTTACGGGGCCAGGAACTATGGCTACACCTTC
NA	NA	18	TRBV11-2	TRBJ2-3	CASSLFPRSSRSTDTQYF	TGTGCCAGCAGCTTATTCCCTCGGTCTTCGAGAAGCACAGATACGCAGTATTTT
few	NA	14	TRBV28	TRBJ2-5	CASSPVGIQETQYF	TGTGCCAGCAGTCCCGTGGGGATCCAAGAGACCCAGTACTTC